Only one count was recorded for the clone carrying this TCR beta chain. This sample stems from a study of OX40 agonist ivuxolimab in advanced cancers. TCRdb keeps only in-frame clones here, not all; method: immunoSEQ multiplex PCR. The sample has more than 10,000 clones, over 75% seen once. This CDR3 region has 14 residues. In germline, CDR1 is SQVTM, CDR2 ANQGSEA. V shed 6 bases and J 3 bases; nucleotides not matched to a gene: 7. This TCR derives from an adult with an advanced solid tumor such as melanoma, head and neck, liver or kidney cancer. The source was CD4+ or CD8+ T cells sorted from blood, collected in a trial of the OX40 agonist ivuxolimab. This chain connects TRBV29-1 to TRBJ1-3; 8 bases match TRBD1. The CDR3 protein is CSVDDRGDGNTIYF. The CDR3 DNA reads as TGCAGCGTGGACGACAGGGGTGATGGAAACACCATATATTTT.